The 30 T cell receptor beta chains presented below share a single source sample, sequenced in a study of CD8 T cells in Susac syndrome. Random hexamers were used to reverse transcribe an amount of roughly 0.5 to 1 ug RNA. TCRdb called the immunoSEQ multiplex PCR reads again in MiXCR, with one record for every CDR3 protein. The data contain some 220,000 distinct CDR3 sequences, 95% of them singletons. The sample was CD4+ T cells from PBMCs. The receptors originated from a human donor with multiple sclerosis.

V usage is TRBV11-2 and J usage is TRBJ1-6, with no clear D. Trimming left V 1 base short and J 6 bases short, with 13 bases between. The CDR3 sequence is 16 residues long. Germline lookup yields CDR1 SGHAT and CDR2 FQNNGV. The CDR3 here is CASSLVSTERNSPLHF. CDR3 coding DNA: TGTGCCAGCAGCTTAGTATCGACGGAACGTAATTCACCCCTCCACTTT. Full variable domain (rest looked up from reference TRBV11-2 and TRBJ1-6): EAGVAQSPRYKIIEKRQSVAFWCNPISGHATLYWYQQILGQGPKLLIQFQNNGVVDDSQLPKDRFSAERLKGVDSTLKIQPAKLEDSAVYLCASSLVSTERNSPLHFGNGTRLTVT.

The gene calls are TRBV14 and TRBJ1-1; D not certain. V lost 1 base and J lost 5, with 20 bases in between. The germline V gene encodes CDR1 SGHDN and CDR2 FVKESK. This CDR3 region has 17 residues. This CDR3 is CASSQARGPLTGTEAFF. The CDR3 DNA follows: TGTGCCAGCAGCCAAGCTCGAGGGCCCTTGACGGGGACTGAAGCTTTCTTT.

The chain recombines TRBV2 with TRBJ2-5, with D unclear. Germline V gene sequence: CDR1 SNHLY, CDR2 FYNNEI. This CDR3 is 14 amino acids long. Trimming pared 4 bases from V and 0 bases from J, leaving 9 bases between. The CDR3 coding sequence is TGTGCCAGCAGTGGTTCCGCATACCAAGAGACCCAGTACTTC. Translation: CASSGSAYQETQYF.

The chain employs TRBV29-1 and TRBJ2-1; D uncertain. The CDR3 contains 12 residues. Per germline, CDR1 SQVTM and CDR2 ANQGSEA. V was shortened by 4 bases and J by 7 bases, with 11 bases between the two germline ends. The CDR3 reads CSVAGNLNEQFF. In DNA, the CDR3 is TGCAGCGTTGCCGGTAACTTGAATGAGCAGTTCTTC.

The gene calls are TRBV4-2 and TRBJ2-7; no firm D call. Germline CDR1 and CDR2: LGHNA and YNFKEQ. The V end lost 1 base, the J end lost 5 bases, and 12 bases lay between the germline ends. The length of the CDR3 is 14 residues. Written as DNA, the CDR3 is TGTGCCAGCAGCCAAGCGGCCAGGCCGCACGAGCAGTACTTC. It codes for CASSQAARPHEQYF.

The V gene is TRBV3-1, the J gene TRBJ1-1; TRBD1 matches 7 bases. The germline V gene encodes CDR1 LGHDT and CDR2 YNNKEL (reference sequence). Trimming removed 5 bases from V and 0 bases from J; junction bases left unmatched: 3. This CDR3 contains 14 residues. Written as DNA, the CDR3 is TGTGCCAGCAGCTCGGGACAGATGAACACTGAAGCTTTCTTT. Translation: CASSSGQMNTEAFF.

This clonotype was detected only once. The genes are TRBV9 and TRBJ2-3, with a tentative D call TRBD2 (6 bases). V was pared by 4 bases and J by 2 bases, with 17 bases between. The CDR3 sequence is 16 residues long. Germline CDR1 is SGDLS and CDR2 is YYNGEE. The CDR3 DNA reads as TGTGCCAGCAGCCTCAGGGCGGAGGGTTCCACAGATACGCAGTATTTT. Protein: CASSLRAEGSTDTQYF.

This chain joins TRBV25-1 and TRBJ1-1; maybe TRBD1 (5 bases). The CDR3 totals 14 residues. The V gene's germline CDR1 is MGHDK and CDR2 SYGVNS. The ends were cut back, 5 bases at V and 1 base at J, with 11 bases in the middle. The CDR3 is CASSRAGTNTEAFF. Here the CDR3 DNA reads TGTGCCAGCAGTCGTGCCGGGACGAACACTGAAGCTTTCTTT.

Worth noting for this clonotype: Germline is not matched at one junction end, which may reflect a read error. CDR3 region: CVSSQRVTGELFF. For the CDR3, the DNA is TGTGTCAGCAGCCAACGCGTAACCGGGGAGCTGTTTTTT. The chain is built from TRBV3-1 and TRBJ2-2, with D uncertain. CDR1 is LGHDT and CDR2 is YNNKEL in the germline V gene (reference sequence). The CDR3 length is 13 residues.

CDR3 protein: CASSRHRVSEAFF. In DNA, the CDR3 is TGTGCCAGCAGCCGGCATAGAGTGTCTGAAGCTTTCTTT. V and J are TRBV7-9 and TRBJ1-1, with no clear D. The length of the CDR3 is 13 residues. Germline assignment: CDR1 SEHNR and CDR2 FQNEAQ (reference sequence). Between the trimmed V and J ends, which lost 5 bases and 6 bases, there was a span of 13 bases. Filled out from reference TRBV7-9 and TRBJ1-1, the complete variable domain reads DTGVSQNPRHKITKRGQNVTFRCDPISEHNRLYWYRQTLGQGPEFLTYFQNEAQLEKSRLLSDRFSAERPKGSFSTLEIQRTEQGDSAMYLCASSRHRVSEAFFGQGTRLTVV.

The CDR3 here is CATWTAAREEYF. DNA for the CDR3: TGTGCCACCTGGACGGCGGCTAGGGAGGAGTACTTC. The J gene is TRBJ2-5, the V gene TRBV7-9; D possibly corresponds to TRBD2 (6 bases). This CDR3 comprises 12 residues. Germline V gives CDR1 SEHNR, CDR2 FQNEAQ (reference sequence). V was cut by 10 bases and J by 12 bases, with 21 bases left in between.

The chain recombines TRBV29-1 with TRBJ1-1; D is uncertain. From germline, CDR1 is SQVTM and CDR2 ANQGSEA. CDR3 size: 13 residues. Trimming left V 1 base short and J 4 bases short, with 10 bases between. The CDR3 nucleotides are TGCAGCGTTGAAGTGCCGGGCGGCACTGAAGCTTTCTTT. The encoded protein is CSVEVPGGTEAFF.

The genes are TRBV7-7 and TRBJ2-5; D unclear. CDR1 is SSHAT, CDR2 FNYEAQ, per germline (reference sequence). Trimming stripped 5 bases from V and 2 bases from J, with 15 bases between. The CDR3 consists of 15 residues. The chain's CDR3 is CASSDRGLGQETQYF. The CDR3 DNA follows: TGTGCCAGCAGCGATCGTGGTCTAGGACAAGAGACCCAGTACTTC.

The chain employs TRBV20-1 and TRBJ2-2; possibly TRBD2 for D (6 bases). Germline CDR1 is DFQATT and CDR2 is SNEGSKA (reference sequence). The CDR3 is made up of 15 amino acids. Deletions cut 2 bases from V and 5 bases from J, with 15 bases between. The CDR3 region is CSARTGGPWTGELFF. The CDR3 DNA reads TGCAGTGCTAGAACCGGAGGGCCGTGGACCGGGGAGCTGTTTTTT.

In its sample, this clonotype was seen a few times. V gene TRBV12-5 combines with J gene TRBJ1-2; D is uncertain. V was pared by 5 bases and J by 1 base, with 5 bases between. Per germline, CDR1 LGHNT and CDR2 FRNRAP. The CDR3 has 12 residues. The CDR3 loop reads CASGDINYGYTF. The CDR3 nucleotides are TGTGCTAGTGGTGATATTAACTATGGCTACACCTTC.

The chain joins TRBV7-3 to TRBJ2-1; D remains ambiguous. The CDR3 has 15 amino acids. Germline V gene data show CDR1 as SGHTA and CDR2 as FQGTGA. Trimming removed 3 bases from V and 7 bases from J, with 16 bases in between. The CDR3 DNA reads TGTGCCAGCAGCTTTTCCATGGATCATTGTAATGAGCAGTTCTTC. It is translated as CASSFSMDHCNEQFF.

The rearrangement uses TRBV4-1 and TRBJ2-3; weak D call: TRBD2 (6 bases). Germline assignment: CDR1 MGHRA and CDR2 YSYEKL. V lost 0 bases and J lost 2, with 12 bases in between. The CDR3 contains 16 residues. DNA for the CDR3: TGCGCCAGCAGCCAAGAGGGAGGCAGATACACAGATACGCAGTATTTT. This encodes CASSQEGGRYTDTQYF.

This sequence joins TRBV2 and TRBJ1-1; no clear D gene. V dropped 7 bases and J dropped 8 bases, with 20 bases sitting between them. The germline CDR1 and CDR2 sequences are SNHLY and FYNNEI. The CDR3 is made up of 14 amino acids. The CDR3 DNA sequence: TGTGCCAGCAAGGCGTCCCCCCGGAGTATGGAAGCTTTCTTT. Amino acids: CASKASPRSMEAFF.

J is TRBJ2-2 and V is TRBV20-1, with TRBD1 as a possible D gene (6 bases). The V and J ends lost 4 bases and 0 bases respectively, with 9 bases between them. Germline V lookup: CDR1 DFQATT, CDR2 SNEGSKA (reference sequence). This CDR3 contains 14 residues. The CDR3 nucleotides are TGCAGTGCTAAAGGGACACCGAACACCGGGGAGCTGTTTTTT. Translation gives CSAKGTPNTGELFF.

CDR3 region: CASSPGTGVGEQYF. The CDR3 nucleotides are TGTGCCAGCAGTCCCGGGACAGGTGTCGGGGAGCAGTACTTC. The chain combines TRBV28 with TRBJ2-7, with 8 bases aligning to TRBD1. Looked up from germline, CDR1 is MDHEN and CDR2 is SYDVKM. With V trimmed by 5 bases and J by 7 bases, 10 bases remained unmatched. This CDR3 has 14 residues.

CDR3 in amino acids: CASSQDWSGGRNDNEQFF. As DNA, the CDR3 is TGTGCCAGCAGCCAAGATTGGAGCGGGGGCCGTAACGACAATGAGCAGTTCTTC. This sequence joins TRBV3-1 and TRBJ2-1; 8 positions agree with TRBD2. The CDR3 loop spans 18 amino acids. CDR1 is LGHDT, CDR2 YNNKEL, per germline (reference sequence). Losses at the gene ends were 0 bases for V and 5 bases for J; bases not matched to a gene: 12.

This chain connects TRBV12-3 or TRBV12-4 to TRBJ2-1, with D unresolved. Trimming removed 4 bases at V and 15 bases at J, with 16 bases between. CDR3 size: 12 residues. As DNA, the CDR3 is TGTGCCAGCAGTTCCCAGGTGCTAGTGCGGTTCTTC. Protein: CASSSQVLVRFF.

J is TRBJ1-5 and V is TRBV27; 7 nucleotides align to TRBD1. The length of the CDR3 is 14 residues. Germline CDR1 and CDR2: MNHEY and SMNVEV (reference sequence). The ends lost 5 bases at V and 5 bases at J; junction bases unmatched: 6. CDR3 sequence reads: CASSRFTGDQPQHF. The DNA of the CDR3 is TGTGCCAGCAGTCGATTTACAGGGGATCAGCCCCAGCATTTT.

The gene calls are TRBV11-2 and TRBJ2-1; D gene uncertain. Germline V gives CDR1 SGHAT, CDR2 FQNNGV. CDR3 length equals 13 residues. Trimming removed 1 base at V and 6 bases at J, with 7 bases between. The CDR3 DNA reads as TGTGCCAGCAGCTTAGGTCTGGGCAATGAGCAGTTCTTC. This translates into CASSLGLGNEQFF.

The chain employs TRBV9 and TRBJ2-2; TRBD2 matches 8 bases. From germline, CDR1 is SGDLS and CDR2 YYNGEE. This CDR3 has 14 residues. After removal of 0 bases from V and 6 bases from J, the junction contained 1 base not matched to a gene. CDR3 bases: TGTGCCAGCAGCGTAGCGGGAGGGCCCGGGGAGCTGTTTTTT. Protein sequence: CASSVAGGPGELFF.

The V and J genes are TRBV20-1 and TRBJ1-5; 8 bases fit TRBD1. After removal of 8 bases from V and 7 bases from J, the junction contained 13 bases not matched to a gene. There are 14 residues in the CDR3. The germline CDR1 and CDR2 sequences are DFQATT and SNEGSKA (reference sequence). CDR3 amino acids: CSTDRVGGGQPQHF. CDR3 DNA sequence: TGCAGTACGGACAGGGTCGGTGGGGGGCAGCCCCAGCATTTT.

In DNA form, the CDR3 reads TGTGCCAGCAGTGAATCTCCTGGGACCCGCTCTGGAAACACCATATATTTT. It specifies CASSESPGTRSGNTIYF. The gene calls are TRBV25-1 and TRBJ1-3; TRBD1 is a possible D gene (5 bases). Germline-derived CDR1 and CDR2 are MGHDK and SYGVNS. The CDR3 runs 17 residues. V was cut by 1 base and J by 0 bases, with 13 bases left in between.

The CDR3 protein is CASTLPPLNEQFF. DNA of the CDR3: TGTGCCAGCACCCTACCCCCACTCAATGAGCAGTTCTTC. The gene calls are TRBV28 and TRBJ2-1; D not certain. With 7 bases removed from V and 6 bases from J, the gap between germline ends came to 13 bases. The CDR3 runs 13 residues. CDR1 and CDR2 (germline): MDHEN, SYDVKM.

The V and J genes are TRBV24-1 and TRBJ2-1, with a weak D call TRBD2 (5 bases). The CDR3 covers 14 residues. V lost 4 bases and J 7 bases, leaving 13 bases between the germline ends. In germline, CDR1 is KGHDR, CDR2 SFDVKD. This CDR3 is CATSDPDERNEQFF. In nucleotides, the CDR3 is TGTGCCACCAGTGACCCGGACGAGCGGAATGAGCAGTTCTTC.

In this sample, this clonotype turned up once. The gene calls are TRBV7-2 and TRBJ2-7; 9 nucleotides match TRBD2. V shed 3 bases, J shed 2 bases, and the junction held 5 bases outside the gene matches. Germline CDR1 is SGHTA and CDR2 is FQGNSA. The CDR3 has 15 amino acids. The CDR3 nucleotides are TGTGCCAGCAGCTTGACGACTAGCGGACCCTACGAGCAGTACTTC. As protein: CASSLTTSGPYEQYF. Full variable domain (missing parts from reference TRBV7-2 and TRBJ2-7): GAGVSQSPSNKVTEKGKDVELRCDPISGHTALYWYRQSLGQGLEFLIYFQGNSAPDKSGLPSDRFSAERTGGSVSTLTIQRTQQEDSAVYLCASSLTTSGPYEQYFGPGTRLTVT.